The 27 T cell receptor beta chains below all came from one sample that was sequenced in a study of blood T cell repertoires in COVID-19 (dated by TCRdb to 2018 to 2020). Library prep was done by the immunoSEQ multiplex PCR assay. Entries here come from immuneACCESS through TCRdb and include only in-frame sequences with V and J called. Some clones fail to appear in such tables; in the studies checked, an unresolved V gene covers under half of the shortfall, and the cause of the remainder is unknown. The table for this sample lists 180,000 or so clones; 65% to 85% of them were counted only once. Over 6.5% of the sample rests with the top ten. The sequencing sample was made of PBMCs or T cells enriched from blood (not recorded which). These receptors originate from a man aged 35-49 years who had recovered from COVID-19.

CDR3 sequence reads: CASSLKTDTEAFF. The DNA of the CDR3 is TGTGCCAGCAGCTTAAAGACAGACACTGAAGCTTTCTTT. The chain is built from TRBV7-9 and TRBJ1-1, with D possibly matching TRBD1 (5 bases). The CDR3 is 13 residues long. From germline, CDR1 is SEHNR and CDR2 FQNEAQ (reference sequence). V shed 2 bases and J shed 3 bases, with 7 bases lying between them.

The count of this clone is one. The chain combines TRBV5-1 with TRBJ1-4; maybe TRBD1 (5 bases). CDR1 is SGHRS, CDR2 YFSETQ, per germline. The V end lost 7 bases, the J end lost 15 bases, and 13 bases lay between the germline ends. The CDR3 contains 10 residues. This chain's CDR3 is CASRSGGVFF. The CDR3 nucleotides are TGCGCCAGCCGGTCGGGAGGGGTGTTTTTT.

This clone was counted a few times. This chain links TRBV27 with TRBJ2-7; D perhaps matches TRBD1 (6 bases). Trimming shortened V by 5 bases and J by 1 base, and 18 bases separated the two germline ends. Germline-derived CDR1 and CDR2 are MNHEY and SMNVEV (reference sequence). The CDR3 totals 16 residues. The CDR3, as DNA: TGTGCCAGCAGTGCTACCCGAGGAGGACAGTCCTACGAGCAGTACTTC. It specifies CASSATRGGQSYEQYF.

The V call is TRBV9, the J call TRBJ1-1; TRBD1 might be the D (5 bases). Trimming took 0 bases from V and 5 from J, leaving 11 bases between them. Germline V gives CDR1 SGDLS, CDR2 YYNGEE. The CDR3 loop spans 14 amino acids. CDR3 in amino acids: CASSVVGEGTEAFF. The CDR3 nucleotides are TGTGCCAGCAGCGTAGTTGGGGAGGGGACTGAAGCTTTCTTT.

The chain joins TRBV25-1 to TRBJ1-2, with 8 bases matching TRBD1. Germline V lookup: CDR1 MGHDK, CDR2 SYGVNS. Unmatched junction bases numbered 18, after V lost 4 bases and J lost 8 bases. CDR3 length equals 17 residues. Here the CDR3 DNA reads TGTGCCAGCAGTGGCTTTGCTAGGACAGGGATGCTGGGGGGCTACACCTTC. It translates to CASSGFARTGMLGGYTF.

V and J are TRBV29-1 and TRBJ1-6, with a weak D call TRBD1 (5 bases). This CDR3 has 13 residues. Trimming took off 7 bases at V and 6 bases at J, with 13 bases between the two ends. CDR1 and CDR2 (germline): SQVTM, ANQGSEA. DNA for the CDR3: TGCAGCGCTAGGCGGGGCCCTAATTCACCCCTCCACTTT. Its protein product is CSARRGPNSPLHF.

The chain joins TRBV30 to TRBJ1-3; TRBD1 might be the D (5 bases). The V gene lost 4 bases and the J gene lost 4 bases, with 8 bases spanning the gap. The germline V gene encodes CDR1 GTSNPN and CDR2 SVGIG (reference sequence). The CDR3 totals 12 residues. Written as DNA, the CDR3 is TGTGCCTGGATGACAGTCGGAAACACCATATATTTT. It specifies CAWMTVGNTIYF.

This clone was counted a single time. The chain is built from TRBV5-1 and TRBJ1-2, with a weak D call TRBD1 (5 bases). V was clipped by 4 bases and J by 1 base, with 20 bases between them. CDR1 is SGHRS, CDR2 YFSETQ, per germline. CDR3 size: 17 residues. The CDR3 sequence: CASSPGGALTHNYGYTF. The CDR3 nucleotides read TGCGCCAGCAGCCCCGGAGGGGCCCTAACACATAACTATGGCTACACCTTC.

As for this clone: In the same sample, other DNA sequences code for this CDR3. This chain's CDR3 is CASSLAAGSYEQYF. CDR3 bases: TGCGCCAGCAGCTTGGCCGCAGGGTCCTACGAGCAGTACTTC. J is TRBJ2-7 and V is TRBV5-1, with TRBD1 as a possible D gene (5 bases). Germline V gene lookup returns CDR1 SGHRS and CDR2 YFSETQ. This CDR3 has 14 amino acids. Between the trimmed V and J ends, which lost 0 bases and 1 base, there was a span of 8 bases.

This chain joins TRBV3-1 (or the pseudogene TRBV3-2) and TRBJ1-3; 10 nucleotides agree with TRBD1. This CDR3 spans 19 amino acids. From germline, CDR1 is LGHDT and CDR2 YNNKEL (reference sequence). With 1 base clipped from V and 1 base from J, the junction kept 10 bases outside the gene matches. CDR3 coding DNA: TGTGCCAGCAGCCAAGTCCAGGGACAGGGGTGGCTATCTGGAAACACCATATATTTT. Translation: CASSQVQGQGWLSGNTIYF.

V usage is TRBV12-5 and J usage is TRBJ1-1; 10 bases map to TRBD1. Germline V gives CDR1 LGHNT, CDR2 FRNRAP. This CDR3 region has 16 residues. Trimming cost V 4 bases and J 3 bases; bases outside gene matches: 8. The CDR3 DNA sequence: TGTGCTAGTGGTTCTTCACTAGGACAGGGGGACACTGAAGCTTTCTTT. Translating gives CASGSSLGQGDTEAFF.

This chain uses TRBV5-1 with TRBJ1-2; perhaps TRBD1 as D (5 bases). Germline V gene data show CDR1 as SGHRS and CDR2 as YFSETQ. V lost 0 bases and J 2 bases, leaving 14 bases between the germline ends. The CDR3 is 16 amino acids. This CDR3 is CASSLAVGTLNYGYTF. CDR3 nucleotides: TGCGCCAGCAGCTTGGCCGTCGGGACTTTGAACTATGGCTACACCTTC.

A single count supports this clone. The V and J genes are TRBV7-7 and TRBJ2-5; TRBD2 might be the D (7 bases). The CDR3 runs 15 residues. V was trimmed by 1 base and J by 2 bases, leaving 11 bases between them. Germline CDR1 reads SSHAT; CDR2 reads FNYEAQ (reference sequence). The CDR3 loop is CASSLGGGSQETQYF. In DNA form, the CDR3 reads TGTGCCAGCAGCTTAGGGGGGGGCTCTCAAGAGACCCAGTACTTC.

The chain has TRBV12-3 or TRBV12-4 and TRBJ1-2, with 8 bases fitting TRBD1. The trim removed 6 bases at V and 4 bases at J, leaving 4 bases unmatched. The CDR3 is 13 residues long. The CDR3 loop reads CASSTGQAYGYTF. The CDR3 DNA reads TGTGCCAGCAGCACGGGACAGGCCTATGGCTACACCTTC.

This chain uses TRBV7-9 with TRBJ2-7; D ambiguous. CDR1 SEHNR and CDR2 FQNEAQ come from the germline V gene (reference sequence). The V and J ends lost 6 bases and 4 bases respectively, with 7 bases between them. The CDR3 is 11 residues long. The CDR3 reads CASSELYEQYF. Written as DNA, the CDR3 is TGTGCCAGCAGTGAGCTGTACGAGCAGTACTTC.

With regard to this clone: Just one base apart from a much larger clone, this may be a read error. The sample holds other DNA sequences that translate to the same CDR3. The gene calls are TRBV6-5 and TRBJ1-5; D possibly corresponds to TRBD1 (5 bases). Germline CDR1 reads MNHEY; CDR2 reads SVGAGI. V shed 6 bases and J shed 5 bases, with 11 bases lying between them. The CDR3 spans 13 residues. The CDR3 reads CASSLDRYQPQHF. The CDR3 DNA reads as TGTGCCAGCAGCCTCGACAGATATCAGCCCCAGCATTTT.

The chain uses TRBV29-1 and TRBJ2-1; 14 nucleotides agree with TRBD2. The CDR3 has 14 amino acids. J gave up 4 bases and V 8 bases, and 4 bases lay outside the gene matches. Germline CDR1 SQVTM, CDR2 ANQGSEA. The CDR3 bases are TGCAGCTCGAGGACTAGCGGGGGGTACAATGAGCAGTTCTTC. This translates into CSSRTSGGYNEQFF.

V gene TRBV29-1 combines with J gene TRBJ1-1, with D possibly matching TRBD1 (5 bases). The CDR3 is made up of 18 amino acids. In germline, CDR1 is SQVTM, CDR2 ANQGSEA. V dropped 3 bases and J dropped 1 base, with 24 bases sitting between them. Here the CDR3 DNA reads TGCAGCGTTGAGAGAAGTAGGAGGGGAGCCGAAGGGAACACTGAAGCTTTCTTT. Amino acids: CSVERSRRGAEGNTEAFF.

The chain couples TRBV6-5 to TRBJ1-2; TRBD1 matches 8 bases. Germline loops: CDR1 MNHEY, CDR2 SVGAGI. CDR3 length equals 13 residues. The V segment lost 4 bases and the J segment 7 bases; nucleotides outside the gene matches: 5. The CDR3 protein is CASSSGQGRGYTF. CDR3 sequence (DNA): TGTGCCAGCAGTTCTGGACAGGGCCGTGGCTACACCTTC.

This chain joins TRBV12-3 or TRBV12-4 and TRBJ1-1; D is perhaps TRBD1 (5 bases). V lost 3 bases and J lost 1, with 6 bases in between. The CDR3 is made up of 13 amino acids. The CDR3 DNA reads TGTGCCAGCAGTTTTACAGGGAACACTGAAGCTTTCTTT. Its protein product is CASSFTGNTEAFF.

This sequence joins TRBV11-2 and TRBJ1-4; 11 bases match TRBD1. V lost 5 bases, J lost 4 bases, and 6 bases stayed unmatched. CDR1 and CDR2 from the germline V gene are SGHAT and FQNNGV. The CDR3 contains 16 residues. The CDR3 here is CASSPGQGAGNEKLFF. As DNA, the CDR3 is TGTGCCAGCAGCCCCGGACAGGGGGCGGGTAATGAAAAACTGTTTTTT.

Here the CDR3 DNA reads TGCGCCAGCAGCGTCCCTACTAGCGGTCCCTACAATGAGCAGTTCTTC. This codes for CASSVPTSGPYNEQFF. The chain uses TRBV5-1 and TRBJ2-1; 8 bases fit TRBD2. Germline loops: CDR1 SGHRS, CDR2 YFSETQ. The J segment lost 2 bases and the V segment lost 4 bases, leaving 8 bases of the junction unmatched. CDR3 length: 16 amino acids. Filled out from reference TRBV5-1 and TRBJ2-1, the complete variable domain reads KAGVTQTPRYLIKTRGQQVTLSCSPISGHRSVSWYQQTPGQGLQFLFEYFSETQRNKGNFPGRFSGRQFSNSRSEMNVSTLELGDSALYLCASSVPTSGPYNEQFFGPGTRLTVL.

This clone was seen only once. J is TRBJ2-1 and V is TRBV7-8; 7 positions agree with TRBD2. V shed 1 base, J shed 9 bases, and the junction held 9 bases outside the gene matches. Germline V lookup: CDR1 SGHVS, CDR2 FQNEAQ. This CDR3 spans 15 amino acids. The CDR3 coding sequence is TGTGCCAGCAGCTTAGAGCACGGGACTAAAGGTGAGCAGTTCTTC. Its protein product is CASSLEHGTKGEQFF.

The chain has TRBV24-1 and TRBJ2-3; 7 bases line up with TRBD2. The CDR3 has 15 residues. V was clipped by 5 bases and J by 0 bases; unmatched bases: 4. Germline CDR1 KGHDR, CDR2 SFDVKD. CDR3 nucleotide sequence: TGTGCCACCAGTGCGGAGCGGGGCAGCACAGATACGCAGTATTTT. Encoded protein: CATSAERGSTDTQYF.

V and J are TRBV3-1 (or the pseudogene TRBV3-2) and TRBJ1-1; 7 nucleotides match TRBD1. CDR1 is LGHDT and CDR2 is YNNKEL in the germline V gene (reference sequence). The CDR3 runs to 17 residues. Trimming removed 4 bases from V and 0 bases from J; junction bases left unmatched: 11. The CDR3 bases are TGTGCCAGCAGCCGAAGGACAGGCTCCTTCATGAACACTGAAGCTTTCTTT. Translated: CASSRRTGSFMNTEAFF.

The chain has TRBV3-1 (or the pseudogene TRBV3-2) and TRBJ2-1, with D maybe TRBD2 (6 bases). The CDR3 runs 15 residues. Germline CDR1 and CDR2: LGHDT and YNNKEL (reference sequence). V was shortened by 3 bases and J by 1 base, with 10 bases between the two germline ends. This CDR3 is CASSQGGGSYNEQFF. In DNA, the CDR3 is TGTGCCAGCAGCCAGGGGGGTGGTTCCTACAATGAGCAGTTCTTC.

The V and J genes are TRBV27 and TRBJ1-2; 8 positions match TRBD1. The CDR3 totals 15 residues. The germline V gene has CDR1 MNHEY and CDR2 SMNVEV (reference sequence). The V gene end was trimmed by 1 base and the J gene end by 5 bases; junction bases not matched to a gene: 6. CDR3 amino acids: CASSLYARGPYGYTF. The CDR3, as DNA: TGTGCCAGCAGTTTATATGCCAGGGGGCCTTATGGCTACACCTTC.